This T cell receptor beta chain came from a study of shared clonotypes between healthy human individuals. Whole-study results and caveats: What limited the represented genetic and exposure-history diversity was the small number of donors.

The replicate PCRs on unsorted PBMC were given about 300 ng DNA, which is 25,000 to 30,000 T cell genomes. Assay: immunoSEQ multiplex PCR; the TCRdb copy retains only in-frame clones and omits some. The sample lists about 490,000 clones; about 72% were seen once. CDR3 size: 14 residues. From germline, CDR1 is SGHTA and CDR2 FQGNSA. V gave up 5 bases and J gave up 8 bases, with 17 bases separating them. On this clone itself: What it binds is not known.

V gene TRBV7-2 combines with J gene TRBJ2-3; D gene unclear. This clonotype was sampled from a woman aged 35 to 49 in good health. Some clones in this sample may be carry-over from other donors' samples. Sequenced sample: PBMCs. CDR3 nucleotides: TGTGCCAGCAGCCCGACGATTGCGCCGGGTACGCAGTATTTT. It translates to CASSPTIAPGTQYF.